The rows below give T cell receptor beta chains drawn from one sample of a study of blood T cell repertoires in COVID-19. TCRdb keeps only in-frame clones here, not all; method: immunoSEQ multiplex PCR. The data hold around 160,000 clones, with under 90% observed a single time. Sequenced material: peripheral blood. These receptors all come from a human donor in a cohort sampled during active COVID-19. Both conserved end residues are part of each CDR3. D genes are given only for firm matches. The size field is filled for only some rows; it gives once, few, many or a size class.

. | TRBJ1-5 | TRBV6-5 | . | TGTGCCAGCACCCTCCTCACGGATCAGCCCCAGCATTTT | CASTLLTDQPQHF
TRBD2 | TRBJ2-7 | TRBV4-3 | few | TGCGCCAGCAGCCAAATAGCGGGGGGCTCCTCCTACGAGCAGTACTTC | CASSQIAGGSSYEQYF
TRBD2 | TRBJ2-1 | TRBV18 | . | TGTGCCAGCTCACCACCGGGGCTAGCGGGGTTCTACAATGAGCAGTTCTTC | CASSPPGLAGFYNEQFF
TRBD1 | TRBJ2-7 | TRBV18 | . | TGTGCCAGCTCACCTAAACAGGGGAACGTAGCCTACGAGCAGTACTTC | CASSPKQGNVAYEQYF
. | TRBJ1-1 | TRBV6-5 | . | TGTGCCAGCAGCCCCCAGGGACACTACACTGAAGCTTTCTTT | CASSPQGHYTEAFF
TRBD1 | TRBJ1-3 | TRBV5-1 | . | TGCGCCAGCAGCCCTTCGACAGGGGAAGGAAACACCATATATTTT | CASSPSTGEGNTIYF
. | TRBJ1-2 | TRBV11-1 | . | TGTGCCAGCAGCCTGGCACAGTCGGTAGATGGCTACACCTTC | CASSLAQSVDGYTF
. | TRBJ2-5 | TRBV28 | . | TGTGCCAGCAAAGCGGGTCAAGAGACCCAGTACTTC | CASKAGQETQYF
. | TRBJ1-3 | TRBV6-6 | few | TGTGCCAGCAGTCCCCGGGGTCTTAAGACCTCTGGAAACACCATATATTTT | CASSPRGLKTSGNTIYF
TRBD2 | TRBJ2-3 | TRBV9 | once | TGTGCCAGCAGCAAACTAGCGGGGGTAAGCACAGATACGCAGTATTTT | CASSKLAGVSTDTQYF
. | TRBJ1-5 | TRBV7-2 | . | TGTGCCAGCAGCTTAGGAATGGCTCAGCCCCAGCATTTT | CASSLGMAQPQHF
TRBD2 | TRBJ2-3 | TRBV6-1 | . | TGTGCCAGCAGTGTCTCGGACCGGGGGGGTCTCACAGATACGCAGTATTTT | CASSVSDRGGLTDTQYF
. | TRBJ2-5 | TRBV5-1 | . | TGCGCCAGCAGCCGTGACAGGCCGGTCCAAGAGACCCAGTACTTC | CASSRDRPVQETQYF
TRBD2 | TRBJ2-2 | TRBV19 | . | TGTGCCAGTAGTGCCACGGGACTAGCGGGCCCGAACACCGGGGAGCTGTTTTTT | CASSATGLAGPNTGELFF
TRBD1 | TRBJ2-5 | TRBV5-1 | . | TGCGCCAGCAGCCCGGGACAGCAAGAGACCCAGTACTTC | CASSPGQQETQYF
. | TRBJ2-5 | TRBV2 | . | TGTGCCAGCAGTGGGCTGGTCGAGGGAGAGACCCAGTACTTC | CASSGLVEGETQYF
. | TRBJ1-3 | TRBV19 | . | TGTGCCAGTAGTATAGGCGAGGGCACCATATATTTT | CASSIGEGTIYF
TRBD1 | TRBJ2-7 | TRBV5-4 | . | TGTGCCAGCAGCATCGGACAGGGACCCTACGAGCAGTACTTC | CASSIGQGPYEQYF
. | TRBJ1-6 | TRBV2 | . | TGTGCCAGCAGTGAATCAGCCAGGGGCTCCTATAATTCACCCCTCCACTTT | CASSESARGSYNSPLHF
TRBD2 | TRBJ2-1 | TRBV29-1 | once | TGCAGCGGGGGACTAGCGGGGGTTATATACAATGAGCAGTTCTTC | CSGGLAGVIYNEQFF
TRBD1 | TRBJ2-5 | TRBV5-1 | . | TGCGCCAGCAGCATACAGGGGTGGGAGACCCAGTACTTC | CASSIQGWETQYF
. | TRBJ2-5 | TRBV19 | once | TGTGCCAGTAGTAGACCTGGACAGCAAGAGACCCAGTACTTC | CASSRPGQQETQYF
. | TRBJ2-6 | TRBV6-1 | . | TGTGCCAGCAGTGCCCGACAGCTTTCCTCTGGGGCCAACGTCCTGACTTTC | CASSARQLSSGANVLTF
. | TRBJ1-2 | TRBV7-6 | . | TGTGCCAGCAGCTTAGACGGCTTGGGCGGCTACACCTTC | CASSLDGLGGYTF
TRBD1 | TRBJ1-2 | TRBV5-6 | . | TGTGCCAGCAGCCACCCGGACAGGGTAAGCGGCTACACCTTC | CASSHPDRVSGYTF
. | TRBJ1-1 | TRBV19 | . | TGTGCCAGTAGAATGACTGCCAGGGACACTGAAGCTTTCTTT | CASRMTARDTEAFF
TRBD1 | TRBJ1-6 | TRBV5-1 | . | TGCGCCAGCAGCTTGAAGGGACAGGGGTCATCACCCCTCCACTTT | CASSLKGQGSSPLHF
. | TRBJ1-2 | TRBV6-5 | few | TGTGCCAGCAGGACTCAGACAGGCGTTAACTATGGCTACACCTTC | CASRTQTGVNYGYTF
. | TRBJ1-1 | TRBV14 | . | TGTGCCAGCAGCCAAGCGGGGGTGGAGGCTTTCTTT | CASSQAGVEAFF
TRBD1 | TRBJ2-7 | TRBV6-1 | . | TGTGCCAGCAGTGAAGGGACAGGGCTCTCCTACGAGCAGTACTTC | CASSEGTGLSYEQYF
TRBD2 | TRBJ2-3 | TRBV11-2 | once | TGTGCCAGCAGCCCGGGGGGTAGCGGAGCAGATACGCAGTATTTT | CASSPGGSGADTQYF
. | TRBJ1-1 | TRBV7-2 | . | TGTGCCAGCAGCTTAGTAGTCCAGAACACTGAAGCTTTCTTT | CASSLVVQNTEAFF
. | TRBJ1-4 | TRBV6-2/TRBV6-3 | . | TGTGCCAGCAGTTACCGGCGTGCCGCAGGAAAACTGTTTTTT | CASSYRRAAGKLFF
TRBD1 | TRBJ2-5 | TRBV3-1/TRBV3-2 | . | TGTGCCAGCAGCCGCTCTCAGACAGGGGGCAGGGAGACCCAGTACTTC | CASSRSQTGGRETQYF
. | TRBJ1-1 | TRBV21-1 | once | TGTGCCAGCAGCCGCGGCACTGAAGCTTTCTTT | CASSRGTEAFF
. | TRBJ2-3 | TRBV20-1 | . | TGCAGTGCTAGACCCTCCGCGTGGTATTTT | CSARPSAWYF
TRBD1 | TRBJ1-1 | TRBV6-4 | . | TGTGCCAGCAGCAGGGACAGGGGAACTGAAGCTTTCTTT | CASSRDRGTEAFF
TRBD1 | TRBJ1-5 | TRBV7-2 | . | TGTGCCAGCAGCCTCGACAGGGGCAATCAGCCCCAGCATTTT | CASSLDRGNQPQHF
TRBD1 | TRBJ1-6 | TRBV6-1 | . | TGTGCCAGCAGTGAAGTGGACAGGGGGCTTTCACCCCTCCACTTT | CASSEVDRGLSPLHF
. | TRBJ2-1 | TRBV11-3 | . | TGTGCCAGCAGCGACAACAGGGTGGGCACCTACAATGAGCAGTTCTTC | CASSDNRVGTYNEQFF
. | TRBJ1-5 | TRBV7-2 | . | TGTGCCAGCAGCCCCCTGGTTGGCGGCAGCAATCAGCCCCAGCATTTT | CASSPLVGGSNQPQHF
. | TRBJ1-1 | TRBV5-8 | . | TGTGCCAGCAGCTTTTACCTAAACACTGAAGCTTTCTTT | CASSFYLNTEAFF
. | TRBJ1-2 | TRBV6-6 | . | TGTGCCAGCAGTTACCCTGCACAGTCGGACTATGGCTACACCTTC | CASSYPAQSDYGYTF
. | TRBJ2-3 | TRBV7-9 | . | TGTGCCAGCAGCTTAGGACAGGAAGTTGATACGCAGTATTTT | CASSLGQEVDTQYF
TRBD2 | TRBJ2-6 | TRBV28 | . | TGTGCCAGCAGTTCCGGGGGGGAGGCCAACGTCCTGACTTTC | CASSSGGEANVLTF
TRBD1 | TRBJ2-2 | TRBV27 | . | TGTGCCAGCAGTTCCGGGGACAGGGTAGACACCGGGGAGCTGTTTTTT | CASSSGDRVDTGELFF
TRBD1 | TRBJ1-6 | TRBV9 | . | TGTGCCAGCAGCGTAGGGGGGACAGTAAATTCACCCCTCCACTTT | CASSVGGTVNSPLHF
TRBD1 | TRBJ1-6 | TRBV18 | . | TGTGCCAGCTCACCCTCGGGACAGAGCGCCCTCCACTTT | CASSPSGQSALHF
TRBD1 | TRBJ1-5 | TRBV19 | . | TGTGCCAGTGATCTTACCGGGACAGGGGGCTCTTATAGCAATCAGCCCCAGCATTTT | CASDLTGTGGSYSNQPQHF
. | TRBJ2-2 | TRBV5-1 | . | TGCGCCAGCAGCTACAGGGAATCGGGAACCGGGGAGCTGTTTTTT | CASSYRESGTGELFF
TRBD1 | TRBJ2-7 | TRBV9 | . | TGTGCCAGCAGCGCGGAGACAGGGGGCTACGAGCAGTACTTC | CASSAETGGYEQYF
. | TRBJ1-5 | TRBV4-2 | . | TGTGCCAGCAGCCAAGATACCGGGAGAGGGCAGCCCCAGCATTTT | CASSQDTGRGQPQHF
TRBD2 | TRBJ2-5 | TRBV7-7 | . | TGTGCTAGCAGCTTTAGCGGGGGGCCAGAGTACTTC | CASSFSGGPEYF